What follows describes a single TCR beta chain. The sample comes from a study of blood T cell repertoires in COVID-19. For the study at large: Collection of acute and convalescent COVID-19 samples took place in the United States, Italy and Spain. The cDNA or gDNA used as material had been derived from T cells, B-cell-depleted T cells, or PBMCs.

V lost 2 bases and J 8 bases, leaving 12 bases between the germline ends. Germline assignment: CDR1 SGHTA and CDR2 FQGNSA. The CDR3 covers 13 residues. In the original processing: For nucleated cells, counts were estimated from reference gene primer amplification. The method was immunoSEQ multiplex PCR; TCRdb's version includes in-frame clones alone and lacks a portion of them. V and J calls and clone size are as listed in that table; D and trimming were resolved from the DNA. The sample has about 230,000 clones, around 80% seen once. The chain recombines TRBV7-2 with TRBJ1-2; maybe TRBD1 (6 bases). Specimen: peripheral blood. The receptor comes from a man aged 35 to 55 with acute or convalescent COVID-19. The CDR3: CASSLLRGSGYTF. The CDR3 region has the DNA TGTGCCAGCAGCTTATTAAGGGGGTCGGGCTACACCTTC.